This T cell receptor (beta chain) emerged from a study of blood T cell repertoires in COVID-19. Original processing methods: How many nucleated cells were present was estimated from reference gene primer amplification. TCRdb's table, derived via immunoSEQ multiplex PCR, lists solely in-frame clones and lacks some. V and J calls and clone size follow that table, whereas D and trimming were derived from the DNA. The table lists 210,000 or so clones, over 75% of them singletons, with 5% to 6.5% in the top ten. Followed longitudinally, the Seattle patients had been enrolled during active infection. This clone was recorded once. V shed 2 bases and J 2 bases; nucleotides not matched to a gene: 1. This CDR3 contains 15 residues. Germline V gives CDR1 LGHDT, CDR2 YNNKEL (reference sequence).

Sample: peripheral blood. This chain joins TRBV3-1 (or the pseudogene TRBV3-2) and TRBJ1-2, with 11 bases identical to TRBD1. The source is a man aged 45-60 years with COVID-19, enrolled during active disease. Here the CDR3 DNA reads TGTGCCAGCAGCCAATGGACAGGGGGCAACTATGGCTACACCTTC. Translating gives CASSQWTGGNYGYTF.